This record concerns one TCR beta chain sequence. The source of the sample is a study of blood T cell repertoires in COVID-19. Clones were read by immunoSEQ multiplex PCR, and TCRdb kept only the in-frame ones, dropping some. Here the sample spans 140,000 or so clones, 80% to 90% being singletons. With 5 bases removed from V and 6 bases from J, the gap between germline ends came to 13 bases. There are 13 residues in the CDR3. Germline CDR1 and CDR2: LNHDA and SQIVND (reference sequence). J is TRBJ1-2 and V is TRBV19; D is ambiguous. The material sequenced was peripheral blood. This receptor was taken from a woman of 80 years or more with acute or convalescent COVID-19. CDR3 region: CASSVNYGDGYTF. The CDR3 DNA sequence: TGTGCCAGTAGTGTAAATTACGGAGATGGCTACACCTTC.